This T cell receptor beta chain was documented in a study of cytomegalovirus exposure and HLA in healthy donors. About the research overall: Unique TCR beta sequences numbering about 100 million came from about 180 million T cells in an earlier analysis.

Study-level findings and limits: An analysis done earlier found most TCR beta V segments productive about 90% or about 30% of the time.

This CDR3 comprises 13 residues. Germline trimming cut 8 bases from V and 4 bases from J; bases unmatched to any gene: 2. Germline assignment: CDR1 MNHEY and CDR2 SVGAGI. A remark on this clone: The antigen is undetermined.

With 60 Vbeta and 13 Jbeta primers, the PCR was carried out. Profiled with immunoSEQ multiplex PCR; TCRdb holds only in-frame clones, not every one. The table includes about 86,000 clones, more than 65% detected once. This receptor was taken from a man aged 60 to 69 in good health and CMV-seronegative. The V gene is TRBV6-5, the J gene TRBJ2-3; 11 nucleotides agree with TRBD1. Sample: PBMCs. The CDR3: CASRDRGSDTQYF. CDR3 coding DNA: TGTGCCAGCCGGGACAGGGGGTCAGATACGCAGTATTTT.